This T cell receptor (beta chain) was found in a study of cytotoxic CD8 clonotypes in ibrutinib-treated CLL. As to this clone: Antigen unknown.

Sequenced by immunoSEQ multiplex PCR; TCRdb stores in-frame clones only, minus some. The data hold approximately 340,000 clones, with 67% observed a single time. General observations from the study: Age-matched healthy donor levels were exceeded by baseline clonality, which tracked circulating CD8+ T-cell counts.

This CDR3 has 14 residues. Sequences were derived from PBMCs, sampled after 36 months of ibrutinib treatment. This receptor was taken from a human donor with chronic lymphocytic leukemia. This chain joins TRBV12-2 and TRBJ2-7; TRBD1, the table's D call, lacks a check against the DNA. TRBV12-2 has pseudogene status. DNA for the CDR3: TGTGCAAGTACCGGGACAGGGGGCTTCTACGAGCAGTACTTC. Protein: CASTGTGGFYEQYF.